This T cell receptor (beta chain) appears in the sequencing data of a study of Ad26.COV2.S vaccination and SARS-CoV-2 variants. The sample holds a few counts of this clone. As to treatment: roughly 20 received Ad26.COV2.S at low or high dose, single or two shots; 5 received placebo; per-sample allocation not given. All samples were drawn on day 63, counting from the first vaccine or placebo injection. This CDR3 contains 16 residues. CDR1 KGHSH and CDR2 LQKENI come from the germline V gene. Trimming pared 6 bases from V and 0 bases from J, leaving 17 bases between. Assay used: immunoSEQ multiplex PCR; TCRdb lists only in-frame clones, some missing. This table holds 200,000 to 300,000 clones, 70% to 90% found once.

The genes are TRBV18 and TRBJ1-1, with D perhaps matching TRBD1 (5 bases). Sequencing was performed on peripheral blood, taken in a trial of Ad26.COV2.S vaccine versus placebo. This receptor was identified in a person between 18 and 60 years old who received the Ad26.COV2.S COVID-19 vaccine or a placebo. The CDR3 spells CASSPQQGSMNTEAFF. DNA for the CDR3: TGTGCCAGCTCCCCCCAGCAGGGCTCCATGAACACTGAAGCTTTCTTT. Using reference TRBV18 and TRBJ1-1 for the parts outside the CDR3, the full variable domain is NAGVMQNPRHLVRRRGQEARLRCSPMKGHSHVYWYRQLPEEGLKFMVYLQKENIIDESGMPKERFSAEFPKEGPSILRIQQVVRGDSAAYFCASSPQQGSMNTEAFFGQGTRLTVV.